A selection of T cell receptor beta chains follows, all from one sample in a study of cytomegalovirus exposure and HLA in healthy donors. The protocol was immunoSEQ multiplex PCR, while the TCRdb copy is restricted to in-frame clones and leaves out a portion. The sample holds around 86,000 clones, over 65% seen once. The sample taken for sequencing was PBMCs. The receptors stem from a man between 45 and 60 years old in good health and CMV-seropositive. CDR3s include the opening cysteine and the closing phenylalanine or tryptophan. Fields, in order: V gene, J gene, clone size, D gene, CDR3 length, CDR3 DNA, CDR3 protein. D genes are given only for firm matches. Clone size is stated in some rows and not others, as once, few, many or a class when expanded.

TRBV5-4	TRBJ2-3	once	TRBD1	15	TGTGCCAGCAGCATCGACAGGGGGAGCACAGATACGCAGTATTTT	CASSIDRGSTDTQYF
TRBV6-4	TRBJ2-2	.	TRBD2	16	TGTGCCAGCAGCCTTCTAGCGGGAGGGGACACCGGGGAGCTGTTTTTT	CASSLLAGGDTGELFF
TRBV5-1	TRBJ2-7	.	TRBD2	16	TGCGCCAGCAGCTTGGGGGGGACTAGCGGGAGTTACGAGCAGTACTTC	CASSLGGTSGSYEQYF
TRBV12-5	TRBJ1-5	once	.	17	TGTGCTAGTGGTTTGGTGTCACCGGACAGTACTAATCAGCCCCAGCATTTT	CASGLVSPDSTNQPQHF
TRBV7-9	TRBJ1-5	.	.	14	TGTTCCAGCAGCGGCAACCAGGGCAATCAGCCCCAGCATTTT	CSSSGNQGNQPQHF
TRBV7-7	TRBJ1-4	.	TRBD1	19	TGTGCCAGCAGCTTCAAAGAGGAAGGACAGGACGGGACTAATGAAAAACTGTTTTTT	CASSFKEEGQDGTNEKLFF
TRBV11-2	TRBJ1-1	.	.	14	TGTGCCAGCAGCCGCTCAGGGGCTGGCACTGAAGCTTTCTTT	CASSRSGAGTEAFF
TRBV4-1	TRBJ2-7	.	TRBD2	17	TGCGCCAGCAGCCCCCTTGACCTAGCGGGCAGCTCCTACGAGCAGTACTTC	CASSPLDLAGSSYEQYF
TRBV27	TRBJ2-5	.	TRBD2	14	TGTGCCAGCAGTTTCCTAGCGGGTAAAGAGACCCAGTACTTC	CASSFLAGKETQYF
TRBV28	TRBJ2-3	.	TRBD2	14	TGTGCCAGCAGTTTTGGACTAGCGTTAGATACGCAGTATTTT	CASSFGLALDTQYF